Below are 7 T cell receptor beta chains sequenced from a single sample in a study of glioma-infiltrating T cells. TCR alpha and beta CDR3 regions were amplified from RNA using iRepertoire nested multiplex PCR. TCRdb analysed the multiplex PCR reads with MiXCR anew, one entry per CDR3 protein. Of about 89,000 distinct CDR3 sequences detected, about 25% appear once; the ten largest clones hold more than 6.5%. Sequenced material: glioma tissue, nonneoplastic brain tissue, or PBMCs (not recorded which). The receptors were sampled from a human donor with low-grade glioma or glioblastoma, undergoing nonglioma brain surgery, or in good health (not recorded which).

CDR3 DNA: TGTGCCAGCAGCCTCCAGACTAGCGGGAGGGGCACAGATACGCAGTATTTT. It specifies CASSLQTSGRGTDTQYF. This chain connects TRBV12-3 or TRBV12-4 to TRBJ2-3; TRBD2 aligns across 14 bases. The CDR3 is 17 residues long. Germline trimming cut 6 bases from V and 1 base from J; bases unmatched to any gene: 6.

A note on this clonotype: One base away lies a much larger clone, so this may be a sequencing read error. This sequence joins TRBV18 and TRBJ2-5; 13 positions agree with TRBD2. In germline, CDR1 is KGHSH, CDR2 LQKENI. This CDR3 spans 17 amino acids. The CDR3 DNA is TGTGCCGGCTCACGGACTAGCGGGGGACGGTACCAAGAGACCCAGTACTTC. The encoded protein is CAGSRTSGGRYQETQYF.

As to this clonotype: A read error may be the cause here, since a much bigger clone is one base away. V is TRBV3-1 and J is TRBJ1-1; the D gene is possibly TRBD1 (5 bases). The V gene lost 8 bases and the J gene lost 0 bases, with 13 bases spanning the gap. In germline, CDR1 is LGHDT, CDR2 YNNKEL (reference sequence). This CDR3 is 14 amino acids long. As DNA, the CDR3 is TGTGCCAGCGGAAACTTAGGGGTGAACACTGAAGCTTTCTTT. Amino acids: CASGNLGVNTEAFF. Variable domain in full (rest from reference TRBV3-1 and TRBJ1-1): DTAVSQTPKYLVTQMGNDKSIKCEQNLGHDTMYWYKQDSKKFLKIMFSYNNKELIINETVPNRFSPKSPDKAHLNLHINSLELGDSAVYFCASGNLGVNTEAFFGQGTRLTVV.

Remarks on this clonotype: A read error may be the cause here, since a much bigger clone is one base away. The chain recombines TRBV20-1 with TRBJ2-1; TRBD2 matches 12 bases. Germline V gives CDR1 DFQATT, CDR2 SNEGSKA (reference sequence). After removal of 0 bases from V and 7 bases from J, the junction contained 4 bases not matched to a gene. The CDR3 contains 15 residues. CDR3 coding DNA: TGCAGTGCTAGAGACCTAGCGGGAGGGCTGAATGAGCAGTTCTTC. It codes for CSARDLAGGLNEQFF.

Only a few counts were recorded for this clonotype. The rearrangement links TRBV9 to TRBJ2-7; 12 nucleotides line up with TRBD2. Germline CDR1 is SGDLS and CDR2 is YYNGEE. This CDR3 has 15 residues. J lost 4 bases, V lost 4 bases, and 6 bases had no gene match. The chain's CDR3 is CASSLTSGGPYEQYF. The CDR3 bases are TGTGCCAGCAGCCTGACTAGCGGGGGCCCATACGAGCAGTACTTC.

The chain links TRBV30 to TRBJ2-6, with D maybe TRBD2 (6 bases). The germline gives CDR1 GTSNPN, CDR2 SVGIG (reference sequence). Trimming shortened V by 3 bases and J by 4 bases, and 10 bases separated the two germline ends. This CDR3 spans 14 amino acids. CDR3 amino acids: CAWRGLSGANVLTF. The DNA of the CDR3 is TGTGCCTGGAGGGGACTCTCCGGGGCCAACGTCCTGACTTTC.

This clonotype was seen at least ten times. The rearrangement joins TRBV10-3 to TRBJ1-1, with 7 bases identical to TRBD1. The length of the CDR3 is 16 residues. Looked up from germline, CDR1 is ENHRY and CDR2 is SYGVKD. The trim removed 2 bases at V and 1 base at J, leaving 7 bases unmatched. CDR3: CAISEAAGGTNTEAFF. The DNA for the CDR3 is TGTGCCATCAGTGAGGCAGCAGGGGGTACGAACACTGAAGCTTTCTTT.